These T cell receptor beta chains were read from a single sample in a study of T cells after yellow fever vaccination. TCRdb recomputed calls from the 5' RACE reads with MiXCR, one row per CDR3 protein. The sample includes around 610,000 distinct CDR3 sequences, about 13% of them seen just once. Sequencing used PBMCs, obtained on the day of the yellow fever booster vaccination. Receptors were obtained from a man younger than 40 who received the YFV17D yellow fever vaccine. Each CDR3 is given with its conserved first and last residue. The D gene is left open where the match is weak. Size values are once, few and many counts, or a class for expanded clones, and some rows have none.

j_gene,d_gene,abundance,v_gene,CDR3aa,CDR3nt
TRBJ1-4,NA,few,TRBV3-1,CASSQDVGVNEKLFF,TGTGCCAGCAGCCAAGACGTAGGAGTTAACGAAAAACTGTTTTTT
TRBJ2-7,NA,few,TRBV20-1,CSVPARGGYEQYF,TGCAGTGTTCCGGCTAGGGGCGGTTACGAGCAGTACTTC
TRBJ1-2,NA,few,TRBV6-2/TRBV6-3,CASSSLGENLPYGYTF,TGTGCCAGCTCCTCCCTCGGGGAGAATCTCCCTTATGGCTACACCTTC
TRBJ1-5,NA,NA,TRBV5-1,CASSLEGVSNEPQHF,TGCGCCAGCAGCTTGGAGGGGGTTAGCAATGAGCCCCAGCATTTT
TRBJ2-3,TRBD2,NA,TRBV7-2,CASSLAPFTSGGRSDTQYF,TGTGCCAGCAGCTTAGCACCATTTACTAGCGGCGGGAGGTCAGATACGCAGTATTTT
TRBJ2-7,NA,many,TRBV5-5,CASSRRVDEQYF,TGTGCCAGCAGCCGGCGGGTTGACGAGCAGTACTTC
TRBJ2-5,NA,NA,TRBV7-2,CASSFSAMTQETQYF,TGTGCCAGCAGCTTCAGTGCCATGACCCAAGAGACCCAGTACTTC
TRBJ2-7,TRBD2,NA,TRBV15,CATSRTRESYEQYF,TGTGCCACCAGCAGGACGCGGGAGAGCTACGAGCAGTACTTC
TRBJ2-7,TRBD1,NA,TRBV28,CASRSGTGNAEQYF,TGTGCCAGCAGGTCGGGGACAGGGAACGCCGAGCAGTACTTC
TRBJ2-1,TRBD2,few,TRBV11-3,CASSVGGGLEIKEQFF,TGTGCCAGCAGCGTCGGAGGGGGACTAGAGATTAAAGAGCAGTTCTTC
TRBJ1-5,TRBD1,NA,TRBV6-1,CASRWTGSVDQPQHF,TGTGCCAGCAGGTGGACAGGGAGTGTGGATCAGCCCCAGCATTTT
TRBJ2-1,NA,NA,TRBV18,CASSPPNGSYNEQFF,TGTGCCAGCTCACCACCTAATGGCTCCTACAATGAGCAGTTCTTC
TRBJ2-3,NA,few,TRBV24-1,CATSDFGQADTQYF,TGTGCCACCAGTGATTTCGGCCAGGCAGATACGCAGTATTTT
TRBJ2-2,NA,NA,TRBV6-2/TRBV6-3,CAGYGGKTNTGELFF,TGTGCCGGGTACGGCGGGAAGACGAACACCGGGGAGCTGTTTTTT
TRBJ2-1,TRBD2,few,TRBV7-2,CASSLVGAASGRHEQFF,TGTGCCAGCAGCTTAGTGGGTGCGGCTAGCGGGAGGCATGAGCAGTTCTTC
TRBJ2-7,NA,NA,TRBV30,CAWSVSRSYEQYF,TGTGCCTGGAGTGTGTCTCGAAGCTACGAGCAGTACTTC
TRBJ2-3,TRBD2,few,TRBV6-1,CASRGGFSGHTDTQYF,TGTGCCAGCAGGGGGGGGTTCAGCGGACACACAGATACGCAGTATTTT
TRBJ2-6,TRBD1,NA,TRBV10-2,CASSVGQEVTSGANVLTF,TGCGCCAGCAGCGTAGGACAGGAGGTTACCTCTGGGGCCAACGTCCTGACTTTC
TRBJ1-1,NA,NA,TRBV15,CATSRVGGNTEAFF,TGTGCCACCAGCAGAGTTGGGGGGAACACTGAAGCTTTCTTT
TRBJ2-7,NA,NA,TRBV6-2/TRBV6-3,CASSYAADRSYEQYF,TGTGCCAGCAGTTACGCCGCGGATCGCAGCTACGAGCAGTACTTC
TRBJ1-3,NA,NA,TRBV30,CAWTHHSGNTIYF,TGTGCCTGGACCCACCACTCTGGAAACACCATATATTTT
TRBJ2-7,TRBD1,NA,TRBV6-1,CASSLTGGAGAYEQYF,TGTGCCAGCAGTCTGACAGGGGGAGCTGGCGCCTACGAGCAGTACTTC
TRBJ2-1,NA,NA,TRBV6-2/TRBV6-3,CASNRQAGGEQFF,TGTGCCAGCAACCGACAAGCGGGCGGGGAGCAGTTCTTC